The 3 T cell receptor beta chains below all came from one sample that was sequenced in a study of beta chain features in type 1 diabetes. The authors reverse transcribed all of the isolated RNA, so sequencing captured expressed TCRB transcripts. Generated by immunoSEQ multiplex PCR, the TCRdb table keeps only in-frame clones and is missing some. The table shows hundreds of thousands of clones, with 13% occurring only once. Findings of the study overall: Type 1 diabetes patients had TCRB CDR3s that were shorter (moderately but significantly so) in all four CD4+ subsets.

The antigens these receptors bind are not known. The specimen sequenced was naive CD4+ T cells from blood. The receptors shown here come from a man between 18 and 35 years old with type 1 diabetes.

The chain has TRBV19 and TRBJ2-1, with a tentative D call TRBD2 (5 bases). Between the trimmed V and J ends, which lost 7 bases and 3 bases, there was a span of 16 bases. The CDR3 extends over 15 amino acids. Germline values: CDR1 LNHDA, CDR2 SQIVND (reference sequence). The CDR3 nucleotides read TGTGCCAGTAAAGCGGAAAGCGGATTCTACAATGAGCAGTTCTTC. It is translated as CASKAESGFYNEQFF.

In this sample, this clone turned up a few times. The sample has other DNA sequences that encode this CDR3 too. The chain joins TRBV30 to TRBJ2-7; D gene ambiguous. V was pared by 3 bases and J by 2 bases, with 5 bases between. Per germline, CDR1 GTSNPN and CDR2 SVGIG (reference sequence). CDR3 length: 11 residues. CDR3 protein: CAWRSAYEQYF. The CDR3 region has the DNA TGTGCCTGGAGGAGTGCCTACGAGCAGTACTTC.

The rearrangement uses TRBV30 and TRBJ1-1; 8 bases align to TRBD1. Germline V CDR1 and CDR2: GTSNPN, SVGIG (reference sequence). This CDR3 is 12 amino acids long. J lost 5 bases, V lost 4 bases, and 3 bases had no gene match. CDR3 DNA sequence: TGTGCCTGGAACAGGGGGGGGACTGAAGCTTTCTTT. Its protein is CAWNRGGTEAFF.